The 15 T cell receptor beta chains below come from one sample, sequenced in a study of T cells expressing NK-cell markers (dated by TCRdb to 2018 to 2020). Library creation used 5' RACE. The sequencing machine was an Illumina HiSeq 2000. TCRdb reprocessed the public reads and reports one entry per CDR3 protein sequence, without DNA. The data table for this sample lists 500,000 or so distinct CDR3 sequences. The ten largest clones take up less than 4.5% of the sample. Sequenced sample: blood T cells: a sorted CD56 or NKG2C T cell subset, CD4+ or CD8+ T cells, or bulk PBMC T cells (not recorded which). These receptors were taken from a man between 18 and 29 years old in good health. Donor details come from another sample of the same person, matched by shared clones.

The J gene is TRBJ1-3, the V gene TRBV20-1. There are 12 residues in the CDR3. The germline V gene encodes CDR1 DFQATT and CDR2 SNEGSKA (reference sequence). The CDR3 spells CSARVLRNTIYF.

The chain couples TRBV7-9 to TRBJ2-5; TCRdb reports TRBD2, a call that lacks DNA to check it against. CDR1 and CDR2 from the germline V gene are SEHNR and FQNEAQ (reference sequence). CDR3 length: 16 amino acids. CDR3 sequence reads: CASTLPRGRAQETQYF.

The chain is built from TRBV5-1 and TRBJ1-6. The CDR3 loop spans 15 amino acids. From germline, CDR1 is SGHRS and CDR2 YFSETQ. Here the CDR3 reads CASSSGTADNSPLHF.

The V call is TRBV7-6, the J call TRBJ2-1; TCRdb returns TRBD2, unconfirmable since there is no DNA. The germline V gene encodes CDR1 SGHVS and CDR2 FNYEAQ. This CDR3 contains 15 residues. CDR3 sequence reads: CASSLDSSGRGEQFF.

This CDR3 is CASSIPSPAVAQFF. The chain couples TRBV19 to TRBJ2-1; no DNA is available, so the TRBD1 call from TCRdb remains unchecked. CDR3 length: 14 amino acids. Germline V lookup: CDR1 LNHDA, CDR2 SQIVND (reference sequence).

The chain combines TRBV5-1 with TRBJ2-3; TCRdb's D call of TRBD1 is untestable without DNA. CDR3 length: 17 amino acids. The germline gives CDR1 SGHRS, CDR2 YFSETQ. The CDR3 sequence: CASSTPLFRGHADTQYF.

The J gene is TRBJ2-1, the V gene TRBV27; TCRdb's D call of TRBD2 is untestable without DNA. The CDR3 is 14 residues long. CDR1 is MNHEY, CDR2 SMNVEV, per germline (reference sequence). CDR3 in amino acids: CASSLRTRTNEQFF.

The rearrangement uses TRBV2 and TRBJ1-5; TCRdb outputs TRBD1, but without DNA this stays unchecked. Germline V lookup: CDR1 SNHLY, CDR2 FYNNEI. This CDR3 spans 17 amino acids. This CDR3 reads CASRSEGGFYSNQPQHF.

V and J are TRBV5-5 and TRBJ2-2. Looked up from germline, CDR1 is SGHKS and CDR2 is YYEKEE (reference sequence). The CDR3 totals 15 residues. The CDR3 is CASSTAPAETGELFF. The variable domain in full, with the rest retrieved from reference TRBV5-5 and TRBJ2-2, is DAGVTQSPTHLIKTRGQQVTLRCSPISGHKSVSWYQQVLGQGPQFIFQYYEKEERGRGNFPDRFSARQFPNYSSELNVNALLLGDSALYLCASSTAPAETGELFFGEGSRLTVL.

The chain carries TRBV5-1 and TRBJ2-7. CDR1 and CDR2 (germline): SGHRS, YFSETQ. The CDR3 consists of 12 residues. Here the CDR3 reads CASSLTIDEQYF.

V is TRBV4-1 and J is TRBJ1-4; TCRdb proposes TRBD1, but this gene call is untestable without DNA. Germline lookup yields CDR1 MGHRA and CDR2 YSYEKL. The CDR3 has 15 residues. CDR3: CASSARQGEDEKLFF.

The rearrangement links TRBV12-3 or TRBV12-4 to TRBJ2-1; the D call from TCRdb, TRBD2, cannot be confirmed without DNA. The CDR3 is 18 amino acids. The CDR3: CASSSSLPGGVSYNEQFF.

The chain has TRBV3-1 and TRBJ2-2; TCRdb designates TRBD2, a call that cannot be tested without DNA. CDR3 length: 14 residues. Per germline, CDR1 LGHDT and CDR2 YNNKEL (reference sequence). This CDR3 reads CASSQWLADGELFF.

The chain employs TRBV9 and TRBJ2-7; TCRdb calls TRBD1, which cannot be checked without DNA. This CDR3 is 13 amino acids long. Germline V gene sequence: CDR1 SGDLS, CDR2 YYNGEE. The CDR3 here is CASSRSPDYEQYF.

The chain joins TRBV10-1 to TRBJ2-5; TCRdb selects TRBD2, and the lack of DNA leaves this call unchecked. Looked up from germline, CDR1 is WNHNN and CDR2 is SYGVQD (reference sequence). The CDR3 loop spans 12 amino acids. The CDR3 protein is CASQAGGETQYF.